These 7 T cell receptor beta chains were all obtained from the same sample, sequenced in a study of T cells in women clearing cervical HPV infection. Clones were sequenced by immunoSEQ multiplex PCR, and TCRdb holds only the in-frame ones, with some missing. The sample totals around 15,000 clones. The sample comprised blood buffy coat. Receptor source: a woman aged 18-69 years with a cervical HPV16 infection that either progressed to CIN3+ or cleared (not recorded which).

To note about this clone: The missing CDR3 end, 3 residues past where the read stops, is filled in from the germline J gene. This chain joins TRBV19 and TRBJ2-3, with 9 bases identical to TRBD1. Germline CDR1 and CDR2: LNHDA and SQIVND (reference sequence). The V segment lost 7 bases and the J segment 7 bases; nucleotides outside the gene matches: 12. The CDR3 runs to 15 residues. The CDR3 region is CASTKLTGGANTQYF. The CDR3 bases that were read are TGTGCCAGTACCAAACTTACAGGGGGCGCAAATACG.

Notes on this clone: The read gets to within 3 residues of the CDR3 end, and the germline J gene fills in the rest. This sample also contains other DNA sequences that code for the same CDR3. The genes are TRBV5-6 and TRBJ1-4; D remains unclear. Germline V gives CDR1 SGHDT, CDR2 YYEEEE. This CDR3 comprises 14 residues. The V gene lost 4 bases and the J gene lost 0 bases, with 7 bases spanning the gap. CDR3: CASSLIATNEKLFF. Partial CDR3 DNA: TGTGCCAGCAGCCTTATTGCAACTAATGAAAAA.

A note on this clone: The read falls 3 residues short of the CDR3 end, and the missing part is taken from the germline J gene. The chain links TRBV20-1 to TRBJ1-1; D remains unclear. This CDR3 spans 14 amino acids. Trimming pared 5 bases from V and 3 bases from J, leaving 16 bases between. The germline V gene encodes CDR1 DFQATT and CDR2 SNEGSKA (reference sequence). The covered CDR3 bases are TGCAGTGCTCCCCCCCCCGGCGACTACACTGAA. Amino acids: CSAPPPGDYTE. The full CDR3 protein reads CSAPPPGDYTEAFF.

A remark on this clone: The sequenced fragment ends 3 residues before the CDR3 boundary, so the rest is inferred from the germline J gene. This sequence joins TRBV29-1 and TRBJ2-2, with 8 bases identical to TRBD2. The CDR3 runs to 14 residues. The germline V gene has CDR1 SQVTM and CDR2 ANQGSEA. Trimming at V came to 6 bases and at J to 0 bases, leaving 3 bases not matched to a gene. CDR3 protein: CSVPGLANTGELFF. CDR3 bases read: TGCAGCGTCCCGGGACTAGCGAACACCGGGGAG.

With respect to this clone: The read terminates 3 residues ahead of where the CDR3 ends, so the germline J gene completes it. The rearrangement joins TRBV5-1 to TRBJ2-6; TRBD1 agrees at 7 bases. The V gene's germline CDR1 is SGHRS and CDR2 YFSETQ. V shed 3 bases and J 4 bases; nucleotides not matched to a gene: 25. There are 22 residues in the CDR3. The part of the CDR3 DNA that was read is TGCGCCAGCAGCTACGCATACACCATCTTGACAGGGTACTATCTAGGGGCCAACGTC. This translates into CASSYAYTILTGYYLGANV. The full CDR3 protein reads CASSYAYTILTGYYLGANVLTF.

Points on this clone: The read finishes 3 residues shy of the CDR3 end, and the germline J gene is used to complete it. The chain is built from TRBV18 and TRBJ1-1; 7 bases are shared with TRBD1. In germline, CDR1 is KGHSH, CDR2 LQKENI. The CDR3 runs to 15 residues. The DNA read from the CDR3 is TGTGCCAGCTCACCGCCGGCAGGGGGTTTACGGGAA. Its protein product is CASSPPAGGLRE. The full-length CDR3 reads as CASSPPAGGLREAFF.

For this clone: The observed sequence ends 3 residues before the CDR3 terminus, with the missing tail filled in from the germline J gene. The chain combines TRBV29-1 with TRBJ2-4, with no clear D. Germline CDR1 and CDR2: SQVTM and ANQGSEA. This CDR3 has 9 amino acids. CDR3 DNA, as far as it was read: TGCAGCGTTGGACATGGT. Its translation is CSVGHG. The complete CDR3 protein is CSVGHGQYF.